This entry features one TCR beta chain sequence. The data derive from a study of T cell clones after liver transplantation. On the study more broadly: Post-transplant blood was tracked for graft-donor-reactive T cell clones identified in a pre-transplant mixed lymphocyte reaction. Blood was drawn pre-transplant, before withdrawal, and after full or failed withdrawal.

This CDR3 comprises 15 residues. Germline loops: CDR1 SGHNT, CDR2 YYREEE (reference sequence). Trimming pared 4 bases from V and 2 bases from J, leaving 15 bases between. Thawed unstimulated PBMCs were FACS-sorted by CD3, CD4 and CD8 into two populations. Repertoires were generated with immunoSEQ multiplex PCR, while TCRdb's copy carries only in-frame clones and drops some. The sample holds approximately 71,000 clones, 90% to 95% seen once. This sequence originates from a human patient who received a liver transplant. Part of the T cell pool may stem from the graft donor. This specimen consisted of CD4+ T cells from blood, obtained about 26 months after liver transplant. This chain uses TRBV5-4 with TRBJ2-5, with no clear D. The CDR3 sequence: CASSRQAAAQETQYF. The DNA of the CDR3 is TGTGCCAGCAGCCGCCAGGCGGCAGCACAAGAGACCCAGTACTTC.